This T cell receptor beta chain was profiled in a study of T cells in Graves' hyperthyroidism and ophthalmopathy. At least ten counts were recorded for this clonotype. Its antigen remains unidentified. Broader study findings: Stable hyperthyroidism was told apart from ophthalmopathy by a model built on 13 V-J features. In blood, most of the thyroid clonotypes expanded above 0.001 were also present.

Looked up from germline, CDR1 is ENHRY and CDR2 is SYGVKD. Trimming cost V 4 bases and J 1 base; bases outside gene matches: 4. The CDR3 contains 15 residues. TCR beta CDR3 sequences were amplified from RNA transcripts. Researchers ran a first-round RT-PCR on the TCR CDR3 using the HTBI primer set. TCRdb re-derived calls from the multiplex PCR reads in MiXCR, one entry per CDR3 protein. The data contain approximately 700,000 distinct CDR3 sequences, over 40% of them singletons. Source material: peripheral blood or thyroid tissue (not recorded which). V is TRBV10-3 and J is TRBJ1-1; TRBD1 matches at 9 bases. The receptor was isolated from an adult man with Graves' disease, either hyperthyroidism or ophthalmopathy (not recorded which). The CDR3 DNA is TGTGCCATCAGTGGACCGGGACAGGGGAACACTGAAGCTTTCTTT. This sequence encodes CAISGPGQGNTEAFF.